The clone carrying this T cell receptor beta chain came up a few times. Its target is unknown. This specimen comes from a study of cytomegalovirus exposure and HLA in healthy donors. Points from the study as a whole: In a later analysis, most CMV-associated TCR beta chains appeared HLA-restricted. Confirmation in vitro established that a few CMV-associated chains were specific for CMV antigens. A likely sequencing artifact accounted for one observed cluster of highly shared sequence variants.

The PCR had 60 Vbeta and 13 Jbeta primers. Generated by immunoSEQ multiplex PCR, the TCRdb table keeps only in-frame clones and is missing some. The table lists 150,000 to 250,000 clones, around 78% of them singletons. Trimming left V 8 bases short and J 0 bases short, with 7 bases between. Germline V gives CDR1 LNHDA, CDR2 SQIVND (reference sequence). The CDR3 has 12 residues. Although they were nominally healthy when sampled, donors likely had unrecorded immune exposures. The chain couples TRBV19 to TRBJ1-1; D remains ambiguous. This receptor was taken from a man in his thirties or forties in good health and CMV-seronegative. Specimen: PBMCs. The CDR3 DNA reads as TGTGCCAGTGCCAGAATGAACACTGAAGCTTTCTTT. Translation gives CASARMNTEAFF. The full variable domain, in which reference TRBV19 and TRBJ1-1 provide the parts outside the CDR3, is DGGITQSPKYLFRKEGQNVTLSCEQNLNHDAMYWYRQDPGQGLRLIYYSQIVNDFQKGDIAEGYSVSREKKESFPLTVTSAQKNPTAFYLCASARMNTEAFFGQGTRLTVV.